One and the same sample provided the 10 T cell receptor beta chains below, sequenced in a study of T-cell reconstitution after alpha-beta-depleted transplantation in children. Using unique molecular identifiers, the investigators prepared the TCRbeta library. From the PCR reads, TCRdb called clonotypes with MiXCR, one entry per CDR3 protein. Of hundreds of thousands of distinct CDR3 sequences in the sample, less than 15% were seen once. The source material was PBMCs, sampled before TCRalphabeta/CD19-depleted stem cell transplant. These receptors were collected from a girl aged 2 to 9 with congenital amegakaryocytic thrombocytopenia, due to receive a stem cell transplant.

This clonotype showed up many times. V usage is TRBV12-3 or TRBV12-4 and J usage is TRBJ2-7, with a tentative D call TRBD1 (6 bases). The CDR3 is made up of 13 amino acids. V shed 10 bases and J shed 1 base, with 14 bases lying between them. This CDR3 is CATRTAGSYEQYF. Here the CDR3 DNA reads TGTGCCACTAGGACAGCAGGGTCCTACGAGCAGTACTTC.

This clonotype was seen only a few times. The junction departs from germline at one end; a sequencing error may be responsible. V usage is TRBV25-1 and J usage is TRBJ2-2; D unresolved. The CDR3 is made up of 15 amino acids. Germline-derived CDR1 and CDR2 are MGHDK and SYGVNS. CDR3 nucleotide sequence: TGTGCCAGCAGCGAATTCTCAGCGAACACCGGGGAGCTGTTTTTT. This translates into CASSEFSANTGELFF.

The rearrangement links TRBV12-3 or TRBV12-4 to TRBJ2-7, with D perhaps given as TRBD1 or TRBD2 (5 bases each). The CDR3 has 14 amino acids. The V end was cut by 3 bases, the J end by 0 bases, with 9 bases between. The CDR3 sequence is CASSFAGTSYEQYF. The CDR3 nucleotides read TGTGCCAGCAGTTTCGCCGGGACCTCCTACGAGCAGTACTTC.

The sample holds a few counts of this clonotype. J is TRBJ2-7 and V is TRBV7-3; a weak D match, TRBD2 (6 bases). The germline gives CDR1 SGHTA, CDR2 FQGTGA. CDR3 length: 15 amino acids. The V end was cut by 5 bases, the J end by 0 bases, with 14 bases between. CDR3 residues: CASSPRAGISYEQYF. The CDR3 coding sequence is TGTGCCAGCAGCCCCCGAGCGGGCATCTCCTACGAGCAGTACTTC.

This clonotype was seen at least ten times. This chain links TRBV12-3 or TRBV12-4 with TRBJ2-1; 11 bases are shared with TRBD2. Germline trimming cut 6 bases from V and 2 bases from J; bases unmatched to any gene: 9. The CDR3 loop spans 17 amino acids. The CDR3 DNA follows: TGTGCCAGCAGACCCACTAGCGGGAGCTACCCCTACAATGAGCAGTTCTTC. This codes for CASRPTSGSYPYNEQFF.

This clonotype has only a few counts. This sequence joins TRBV20-1 and TRBJ2-6; D is ambiguous. Germline V gives CDR1 DFQATT, CDR2 SNEGSKA (reference sequence). Between the trimmed V and J ends, which lost 6 bases and 0 bases, there was a span of 9 bases. This CDR3 is built from 14 residues. The CDR3 sequence is CSAPTSSGANVLTF. Written as DNA, the CDR3 is TGCAGTGCCCCCACAAGCTCTGGGGCCAACGTCCTGACTTTC.

This sequence joins TRBV12-3 or TRBV12-4 and TRBJ2-1, with D tentatively TRBD2 (6 bases). Trimming removed 10 bases at V and 0 bases at J, with 28 bases between. This CDR3 spans 19 amino acids. The CDR3 nucleotides read TGTGCCATCTGCCTACGAACAAGGCATAGCGGAGGCTCCTACAATGAGCAGTTCTTC. Translation: CAICLRTRHSGGSYNEQFF.

This clonotype has just a few counts. V gene TRBV12-3 or TRBV12-4 combines with J gene TRBJ2-1; no firm D call. Trimming stripped 6 bases from V and 10 bases from J, with 16 bases between. CDR3 size: 13 residues. The chain's CDR3 is CASSSLLQIEQFF. CDR3 nucleotides: TGTGCCAGCAGCAGTCTACTACAAATCGAGCAGTTCTTC.

This clonotype was seen many times. CDR3 loop: CASSLWGPGNTIYF. CDR3 bases: TGTGCCAGCAGCTTGTGGGGGCCTGGAAACACCATATATTTT. The rearrangement links TRBV7-9 to TRBJ1-3, with D possibly matching TRBD1 (6 bases). The CDR3 contains 14 residues. Trimming stripped 3 bases from V and 2 bases from J, with 8 bases between. Germline V lookup: CDR1 SEHNR, CDR2 FQNEAQ (reference sequence).

This clonotype showed up just a few times. This chain connects TRBV28 to TRBJ2-1; the match to TRBD2 covers 7 bases. The CDR3 runs to 18 residues. Trimming removed 2 bases from V and 5 bases from J; junction bases left unmatched: 15. Germline CDR1 reads MDHEN; CDR2 reads SYDVKM. The CDR3: CASSLVVGRSAPDNEQFF. The CDR3, as DNA: TGTGCCAGCAGTTTAGTAGTCGGGAGGTCAGCACCTGACAATGAGCAGTTCTTC.